This T cell receptor beta chain derives from a study of blood T cells in healthy people across ages (dated by TCRdb to the mid-2010s). In the study overall: In model experiments, template switching captured about one uniquely barcoded TCR beta cDNA molecule for every two T cells. Using the same blood draw, the study looked at two additional independent replicas of 1 million unique cDNA reads for two donors, one aged 18 to 30 and the other aged 80 or older. Donors were grouped into four age groups: young (average roughly 17 years), middle-aged (39), aged (62) and long-lived (approximately 75). Age-related changes in TCR beta repertoire diversity were measured in the study by deep sequencing normalized with unique cDNA molecular identifiers. To avoid experimental bias, donors of different ages were randomly spread across the sequencing lanes.

What the study reported, not specific to this receptor: Observed TCR beta diversity correlated strongly with the percentage of naive T cells measured by flow cytometry. Compared with the aged group, the long-lived group had more naive CD4+ T cells, fewer expanded clones and increased TCR diversity, suggesting age selection. Observed TCR beta diversity per million T cells fell roughly linearly with age, and a significant reduction was already apparent by age around 36. Estimates of total diversity based on one million sequenced T cells were regarded as lower bounds and as underestimates. Since profiling was done on bulk unsorted PBMCs, naive and antigen-experienced compartments could not be conclusively compared. The CMV infection status of donors was not known, potentially confounding age-related changes in expanded clonotypes.

This clonotype was observed a handful of times. No antigen is known for it. Per-base qualities were not stored, and no clone one base away is much larger. The CDR3, from cysteine to phenylalanine, totals 12 residues. Only CDR3 DNA remains: 36 bases, in frame from the first base. The germline V gene encodes CDR1 MNHNY and CDR2 SVGAGI (reference sequence). Donors were 39 systemically healthy Caucasian individuals from Russia aged roughly 6 to 100 years. Each donor gave 8 to 10 milliliters of peripheral blood, drawn into EDTA-treated Vacutainer tubes. Ficoll-Paque density-gradient centrifugation was used to isolate PBMCs, with at least 6.5 million obtained per sample. Trizol reagent was used to extract total RNA from the PBMCs, yielding at least 5.5 micrograms per sample. The percentages of naive CD45RAhigh/CD27high T cells were determined by flow cytometry on a PBMC aliquot from every donor. Library preparation employed 5' RACE. Sequencing used an Illumina HiSeq 2500. A second PCR of about 6 to 11 cycles was run with a J-beta primer mix and a sample-barcoded 5' primer. A unique molecular identifier was introduced onto each TCR beta cDNA molecule by a template-switch 5' adaptor carrying 12 random nucleotides. Each sample yielded at least 3 million CDR3-containing paired-end reads. First-strand cDNA was synthesized from all RNA with the Mint cDNA synthesis kit, primed by a TRBC-specific oligonucleotide. After uracil-DNA glycosylase treatment, a first 18-cycle PCR used universal primers M1SS and BC2_uni_R on all cDNA. Per the authors' processing: Normalization of each sample was performed by random selection of 1 million high-quality reads, each carrying a distinct molecular identifier. Reads sharing molecular identifiers were discarded rather than binned into consensus sequences. MiTCR, with a Q25 quality threshold and the strictest error-elimination algorithm, was used for CDR3 identification, clonotype clustering and error correction. A nonparametric unseen species model with Euler transformation was used to estimate a lower bound on total TCR beta diversity. TCRdb trimmed public reads at Q25 via fastp, called clones via MiXCR and kept in-frame beta chains. When rows share a CDR3 protein, they turn into one entry using the most common DNA and genes. TCRdb's processing, not the study's, gives the V and J calls here. The sample includes 550,000 to 700,000 distinct CDR3 sequences, with roughly 28% observed a single time. The top ten clones comprise 18% of the sample.

The rearrangement combines TRBV6-6 with TRBJ2-5; the best D guess is TRBD2, with 5 bases matching. The J call may be in error: the DNA end matches TRBJ2-1 better. Sequenced: blood. The clonotype was recovered from an older woman in good health. The CDR3 protein sequence reads: CASRGGDNEQFF. The sequence in DNA is TGTGCCAGCAGAGGAGGAGACAATGAGCAGTTCTTC.